This is a list of T cell receptor beta chains from one sample in a study of shared clonotypes between healthy human individuals. The protocol was immunoSEQ multiplex PCR, while the TCRdb copy is restricted to in-frame clones and leaves out a portion. The table includes about 1,500,000 clones, roughly 96% detected once. The specimen sequenced was naive CD4+ T cells sorted from blood. All receptors come from a man aged 25 to 40 in good health. Both conserved end residues are part of each CDR3. Fields, in order: J gene, D gene, V gene, CDR3 length, clone size, CDR3 DNA, CDR3 protein. A D gene is named only where the DNA matches it firmly. Clone size appears in some rows only: once, few, many, or a class for an expanded clone.

J gene: TRBJ2-1
D gene: TRBD2
V gene: TRBV18
CDR3 length: 17
clone size: .
CDR3 DNA: TGTGCCAGCTCACCACCGACTAGCGGAGGCTCCTACAATGAGCAGTTCTTC
CDR3 protein: CASSPPTSGGSYNEQFF

J gene: TRBJ2-2
D gene: .
V gene: TRBV9
CDR3 length: 14
clone size: .
CDR3 DNA: TGTGCCAGCAGCCGCAGGGGTTCAGGCGGGGAGCTGTTTTTT
CDR3 protein: CASSRRGSGGELFF

J gene: TRBJ2-2
D gene: TRBD1
V gene: TRBV7-9
CDR3 length: 15
clone size: once
CDR3 DNA: TGTGCCATCATAGACAGGGGGTCGAACACCGGGGAGCTGTTTTTT
CDR3 protein: CAIIDRGSNTGELFF

J gene: TRBJ2-1
D gene: .
V gene: TRBV6-1
CDR3 length: 15
clone size: .
CDR3 DNA: TGTGCCAGCAGTGTACAGGGTAGAGATGGAAATGAGCAGTTCTTC
CDR3 protein: CASSVQGRDGNEQFF

J gene: TRBJ2-1
D gene: .
V gene: TRBV11-1
CDR3 length: 16
clone size: .
CDR3 DNA: TGTGCCAGCAGCTTAGGTACGGCCACTAGGTACAATGAGCAGTTCTTC
CDR3 protein: CASSLGTATRYNEQFF

J gene: TRBJ2-3
D gene: TRBD2
V gene: TRBV18
CDR3 length: 18
clone size: .
CDR3 DNA: TGTGCCAGCTCACCTATTGGGACTAGCGGGATCAACACAGATACGCAGTATTTT
CDR3 protein: CASSPIGTSGINTDTQYF

J gene: TRBJ2-7
D gene: .
V gene: TRBV6-1
CDR3 length: 13
clone size: .
CDR3 DNA: TGTGCCAGCAGCCTAATCCGCCCCTACGAGCAGTACTTC
CDR3 protein: CASSLIRPYEQYF

J gene: TRBJ2-3
D gene: .
V gene: TRBV7-6
CDR3 length: 15
clone size: .
CDR3 DNA: TGTGCCAGCAGCCTTCTCCCGGGGCCCACAGATACGCAGTATTTT
CDR3 protein: CASSLLPGPTDTQYF

J gene: TRBJ2-7
D gene: TRBD1
V gene: TRBV29-1
CDR3 length: 14
clone size: .
CDR3 DNA: TGCAGCGTTGGGACAGGGGGGAGCTACTACGAGCAGTACTTC
CDR3 protein: CSVGTGGSYYEQYF

J gene: TRBJ2-1
D gene: .
V gene: TRBV12-5
CDR3 length: 11
clone size: once
CDR3 DNA: TGTGCTAGTGGTTTGGTCAATGAGCAGTTCTTC
CDR3 protein: CASGLVNEQFF

J gene: TRBJ1-2
D gene: .
V gene: TRBV27
CDR3 length: 16
clone size: .
CDR3 DNA: TGTGCCAGCAGTTTTGAGAGGGGACGGACCCTCTATGGCTACACCTTC
CDR3 protein: CASSFERGRTLYGYTF

J gene: TRBJ2-3
D gene: .
V gene: TRBV2
CDR3 length: 12
clone size: .
CDR3 DNA: TGTGCCAGCAAACAGGGCACAGATACGCAGTATTTT
CDR3 protein: CASKQGTDTQYF

J gene: TRBJ2-1
D gene: .
V gene: TRBV6-5
CDR3 length: 15
clone size: .
CDR3 DNA: TGTGCCAGCAACCCAATCTGGACAATTTACAATGAGCAGTTCTTC
CDR3 protein: CASNPIWTIYNEQFF

J gene: TRBJ1-2
D gene: .
V gene: TRBV2
CDR3 length: 14
clone size: .
CDR3 DNA: TGTGCCAGCCAAGGTCAGGGAACGGTCTATGGCTACACCTTC
CDR3 protein: CASQGQGTVYGYTF

J gene: TRBJ2-5
D gene: .
V gene: TRBV10-2
CDR3 length: 14
clone size: once
CDR3 DNA: TGCGCCAGCAGGGATGGGCCCATCGAAGAGACCCAGTACTTC
CDR3 protein: CASRDGPIEETQYF

J gene: TRBJ2-5
D gene: .
V gene: TRBV11-2
CDR3 length: 13
clone size: .
CDR3 DNA: TGTGCCAGCAGCTTAGGGCTAGGGGAGACCCAGTACTTC
CDR3 protein: CASSLGLGETQYF

J gene: TRBJ2-2
D gene: TRBD2
V gene: TRBV4-2
CDR3 length: 18
clone size: once
CDR3 DNA: TGTGCCAGCAGCCAAGAGAGGGCTAGCGGGCGTAACACCGGGGAGCTGTTTTTT
CDR3 protein: CASSQERASGRNTGELFF

J gene: TRBJ2-2
D gene: .
V gene: TRBV7-8
CDR3 length: 17
clone size: .
CDR3 DNA: TGTGCCAGCAGCTTACATCTGCCTAAACTAAACACCGGGGAGCTGTTTTTT
CDR3 protein: CASSLHLPKLNTGELFF

J gene: TRBJ2-1
D gene: TRBD2
V gene: TRBV15
CDR3 length: 16
clone size: .
CDR3 DNA: TGTGCCACCAGCATTGCCCCTAGCGGGAGGGCGAATGAGCAGTTCTTC
CDR3 protein: CATSIAPSGRANEQFF

J gene: TRBJ1-5
D gene: .
V gene: TRBV28
CDR3 length: 17
clone size: .
CDR3 DNA: TGTGCCAGCAGCCTGGTAGGGGCCCCTTATAGCAATCAGCCCCAGCATTTT
CDR3 protein: CASSLVGAPYSNQPQHF

J gene: TRBJ2-7
D gene: .
V gene: TRBV15
CDR3 length: 14
clone size: .
CDR3 DNA: TGTGCCACCAGCACTTTTCGGCAGTCCGGGGAGCAGTACTTC
CDR3 protein: CATSTFRQSGEQYF

J gene: TRBJ1-2
D gene: .
V gene: TRBV15
CDR3 length: 13
clone size: .
CDR3 DNA: TGTGCCACCAGCAGAGAAGGGGGCTATGGCTACACCTTC
CDR3 protein: CATSREGGYGYTF

J gene: TRBJ2-3
D gene: TRBD2
V gene: TRBV5-1
CDR3 length: 15
clone size: .
CDR3 DNA: TGCGCCAGCAGCTTGGTTAGCGGGAGGTCGGATACGCAGTATTTT
CDR3 protein: CASSLVSGRSDTQYF

J gene: TRBJ1-2
D gene: .
V gene: TRBV4-1
CDR3 length: 15
clone size: .
CDR3 DNA: TGCGCCAGCAGCCAAGGTCAGGGAGCGGGCTATGGCTACACCTTC
CDR3 protein: CASSQGQGAGYGYTF

J gene: TRBJ1-3
D gene: TRBD1
V gene: TRBV5-4
CDR3 length: 18
clone size: .
CDR3 DNA: TGTGCCAGCAGCACCACCGGACAGGACTTCATTACTGGAAACACCATATATTTT
CDR3 protein: CASSTTGQDFITGNTIYF

J gene: TRBJ1-5
D gene: .
V gene: TRBV28
CDR3 length: 13
clone size: .
CDR3 DNA: TGTGCCAGCAGTTTGCCAGGGATAATAGCCCAGCATTTT
CDR3 protein: CASSLPGIIAQHF

J gene: TRBJ1-1
D gene: .
V gene: TRBV6-6
CDR3 length: 13
clone size: .
CDR3 DNA: TGTGCCAGCAGTTCGGGATGGGACACTGAAGCTTTCTTT
CDR3 protein: CASSSGWDTEAFF

J gene: TRBJ2-7
D gene: .
V gene: TRBV7-9
CDR3 length: 14
clone size: .
CDR3 DNA: TGTGCCAGCAGCTTAACTCTCAGTGCCTACGAGCAGTACTTC
CDR3 protein: CASSLTLSAYEQYF

J gene: TRBJ2-1
D gene: .
V gene: TRBV28
CDR3 length: 12
clone size: .
CDR3 DNA: TGTGCCAGCAGTTTAGTGGGGGTTGAGCAGTTCTTC
CDR3 protein: CASSLVGVEQFF

J gene: TRBJ2-5
D gene: .
V gene: TRBV28
CDR3 length: 12
clone size: few
CDR3 DNA: TGTGCCAGCAGTCTAGGCATGGAGACCCAGTACTTC
CDR3 protein: CASSLGMETQYF

J gene: TRBJ2-7
D gene: TRBD2
V gene: TRBV5-1
CDR3 length: 14
clone size: .
CDR3 DNA: TGCGCCAGCAGGTCCCCGGGACTAGTTCACGAGCAGTACTTC
CDR3 protein: CASRSPGLVHEQYF

J gene: TRBJ2-7
D gene: .
V gene: TRBV7-9
CDR3 length: 16
clone size: .
CDR3 DNA: TGTGCCAGCAGCTTAACGAGGGCGGGTCTCTCCTACGAGCAGTACTTC
CDR3 protein: CASSLTRAGLSYEQYF

J gene: TRBJ1-3
D gene: .
V gene: TRBV28
CDR3 length: 17
clone size: .
CDR3 DNA: TGTGCCAGCAGTTATGGGGGTGTTTTAAATACGAGAAACACCATATATTTT
CDR3 protein: CASSYGGVLNTRNTIYF

J gene: TRBJ2-1
D gene: .
V gene: TRBV6-1
CDR3 length: 15
clone size: .
CDR3 DNA: TGTGCCAGCAGTGAAAGCCGCGGCTCCTACAATGAGCAGTTCTTC
CDR3 protein: CASSESRGSYNEQFF

J gene: TRBJ2-7
D gene: .
V gene: TRBV7-9
CDR3 length: 14
clone size: .
CDR3 DNA: TGTGCCAGCAGCTTAGACAGCTATACCTACGAGCAGTACTTC
CDR3 protein: CASSLDSYTYEQYF

J gene: TRBJ1-1
D gene: TRBD1
V gene: TRBV28
CDR3 length: 16
clone size: .
CDR3 DNA: TGTGCCAGCAGTTTATTTGTTGGCACAGGGGGCTCTGAAGCTTTCTTT
CDR3 protein: CASSLFVGTGGSEAFF

J gene: TRBJ2-1
D gene: TRBD2
V gene: TRBV7-2
CDR3 length: 16
clone size: .
CDR3 DNA: TGTGCCAGCAGCTTAAAACTAGCGGGAGCTCGAAATGAGCAGTTCTTC
CDR3 protein: CASSLKLAGARNEQFF

J gene: TRBJ2-1
D gene: .
V gene: TRBV29-1
CDR3 length: 14
clone size: .
CDR3 DNA: TGCAGCGTTGTAAAGTCCGCCGGTTACAATGAGCAGTTCTTC
CDR3 protein: CSVVKSAGYNEQFF

J gene: TRBJ2-5
D gene: .
V gene: TRBV7-8
CDR3 length: 15
clone size: .
CDR3 DNA: TGTGCCAGCAGCTTGGGCAGGGTGGTGGAAGAGACCCAGTACTTC
CDR3 protein: CASSLGRVVEETQYF

J gene: TRBJ2-7
D gene: .
V gene: TRBV7-9
CDR3 length: 13
clone size: once
CDR3 DNA: TGTGCCAGCAGCCCCCCAGGGGCGCACGAGCAGTACTTC
CDR3 protein: CASSPPGAHEQYF